This T cell receptor (beta chain) was found in a study of siplizumab effects on memory and regulatory T cells. Study-level points and caveats: Naive versus memory phenotype went unassigned for roughly 75-97% of proliferating CD4+ or CD8+ clones. In unstimulated cells, naive T cells appeared more diverse than memory T cells and seemed major alloresponse contributors. Alloreactive sequences from unstimulated CD4+ memory cells fell significantly with siplizumab.

Only in-frame clones appear in the TCRdb table, and some are missing; sequencing was by immunoSEQ multiplex PCR. Seen here are some 100,000 clones, 94% observed once, and the top ten hold around 0.6%. Deletions cut 6 bases from V and 4 bases from J, with 4 bases between. The CDR3 is made up of 10 amino acids. Germline loops: CDR1 MDHEN, CDR2 SYDVKM. In the case of this clone: The antigen remains undetermined. Other DNA sequences in the same sample also yield this CDR3.

Source material: Tregs sorted from blood. The TCR originated in a human donor in good health. This chain uses TRBV28 with TRBJ2-7, with unresolved D. The CDR3 protein is CASRRYEQYF. For the CDR3, the DNA is TGTGCCAGCAGACGTTACGAGCAGTACTTC.